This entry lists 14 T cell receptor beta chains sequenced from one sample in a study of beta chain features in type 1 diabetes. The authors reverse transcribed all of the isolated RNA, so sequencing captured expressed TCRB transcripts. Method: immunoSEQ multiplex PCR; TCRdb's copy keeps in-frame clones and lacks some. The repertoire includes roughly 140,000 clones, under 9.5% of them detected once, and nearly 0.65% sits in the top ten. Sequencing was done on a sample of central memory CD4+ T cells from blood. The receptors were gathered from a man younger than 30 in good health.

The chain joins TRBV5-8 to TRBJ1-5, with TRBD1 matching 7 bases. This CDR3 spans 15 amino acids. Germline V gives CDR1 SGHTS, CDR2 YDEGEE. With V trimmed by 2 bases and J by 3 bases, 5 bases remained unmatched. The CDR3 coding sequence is TGTGCCAGCAGCTTTAACAGGGGCTTCAATCAGCCCCAGCATTTT. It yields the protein CASSFNRGFNQPQHF.

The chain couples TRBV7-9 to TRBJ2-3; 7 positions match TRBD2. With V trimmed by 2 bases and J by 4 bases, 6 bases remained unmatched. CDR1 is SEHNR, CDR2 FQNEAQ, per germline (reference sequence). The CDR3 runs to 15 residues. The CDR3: CASSLFLTSADTQYF. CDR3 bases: TGTGCCAGCAGCTTATTTCTAACTAGCGCAGATACGCAGTATTTT.

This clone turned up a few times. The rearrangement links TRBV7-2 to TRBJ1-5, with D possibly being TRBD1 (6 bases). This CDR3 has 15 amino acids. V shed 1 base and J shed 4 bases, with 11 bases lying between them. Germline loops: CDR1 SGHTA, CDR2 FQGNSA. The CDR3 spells CASSLGQARNQPQHF. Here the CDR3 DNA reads TGTGCCAGCAGCTTAGGACAGGCTAGGAATCAGCCCCAGCATTTT.

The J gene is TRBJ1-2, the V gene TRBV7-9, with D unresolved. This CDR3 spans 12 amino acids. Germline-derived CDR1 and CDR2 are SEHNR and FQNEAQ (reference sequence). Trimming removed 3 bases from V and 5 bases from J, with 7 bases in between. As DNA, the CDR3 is TGTGCCAGCAGCTTGGCGGGGTATGGCTACACCTTC. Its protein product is CASSLAGYGYTF.

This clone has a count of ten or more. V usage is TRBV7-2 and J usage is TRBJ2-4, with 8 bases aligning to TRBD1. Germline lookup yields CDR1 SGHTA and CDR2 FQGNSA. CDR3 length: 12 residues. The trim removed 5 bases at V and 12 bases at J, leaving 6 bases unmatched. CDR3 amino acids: CASSVNRGSQYF. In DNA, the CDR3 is TGTGCCAGCAGCGTCAACAGGGGGTCTCAGTACTTC.

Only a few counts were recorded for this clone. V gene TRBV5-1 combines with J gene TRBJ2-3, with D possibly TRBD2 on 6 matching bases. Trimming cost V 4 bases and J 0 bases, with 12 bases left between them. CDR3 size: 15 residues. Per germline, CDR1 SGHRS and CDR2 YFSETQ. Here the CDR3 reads CASSPVAASTDTQYF. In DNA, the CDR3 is TGCGCCAGCAGCCCGGTAGCGGCAAGCACAGATACGCAGTATTTT.

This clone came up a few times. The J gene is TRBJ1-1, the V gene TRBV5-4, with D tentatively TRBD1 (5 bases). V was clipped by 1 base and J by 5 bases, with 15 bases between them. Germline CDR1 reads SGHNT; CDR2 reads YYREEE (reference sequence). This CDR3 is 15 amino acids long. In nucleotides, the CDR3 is TGTGCCAGCAGCTTGAGGGGCAGCGGGGGAACTGAAGCTTTCTTT. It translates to CASSLRGSGGTEAFF.

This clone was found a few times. CDR3 sequence: CASPPRLGQGAQKNTEAFF. CDR3 coding DNA: TGTGCCAGTCCGCCCAGGCTGGGACAGGGAGCACAAAAAAACACTGAAGCTTTCTTT. The chain couples TRBV2 to TRBJ1-1; TRBD1 agrees at 9 bases. The junction had 22 bases not matched to a gene; V was cut back by 9 bases and J by 2 bases. This CDR3 contains 19 residues. Looked up from germline, CDR1 is SNHLY and CDR2 is FYNNEI. The variable domain in full, with the rest retrieved from reference TRBV2 and TRBJ1-1, is EPEVTQTPSHQVTQMGQEVILRCVPISNHLYFYWYRQILGQKVEFLVSFYNNEISEKSEIFDDQFSVERPDGSNFTLKIRSTKLEDSAMYFCASPPRLGQGAQKNTEAFFGQGTRLTVV.

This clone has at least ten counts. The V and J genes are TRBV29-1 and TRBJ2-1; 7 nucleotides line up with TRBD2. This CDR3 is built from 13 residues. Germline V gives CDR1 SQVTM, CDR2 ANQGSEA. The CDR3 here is CSLGREINNEQFF. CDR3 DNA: TGCAGTCTCGGGCGGGAGATAAACAATGAGCAGTTCTTC.

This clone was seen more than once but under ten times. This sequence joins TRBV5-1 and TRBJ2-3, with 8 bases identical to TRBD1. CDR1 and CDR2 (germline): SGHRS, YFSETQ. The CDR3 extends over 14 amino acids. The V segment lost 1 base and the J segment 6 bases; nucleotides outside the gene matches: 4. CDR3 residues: CASSLTAGGDTQYF. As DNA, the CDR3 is TGCGCCAGCAGCTTGACAGCAGGGGGCGATACGCAGTATTTT.

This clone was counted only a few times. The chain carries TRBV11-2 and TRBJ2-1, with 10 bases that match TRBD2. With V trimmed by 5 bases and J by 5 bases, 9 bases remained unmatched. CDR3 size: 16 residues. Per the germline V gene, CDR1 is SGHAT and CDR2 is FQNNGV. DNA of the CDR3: TGTGCCAGCAGCCCTATGACTAGCGGGCTAAACAATGAGCAGTTCTTC. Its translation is CASSPMTSGLNNEQFF.

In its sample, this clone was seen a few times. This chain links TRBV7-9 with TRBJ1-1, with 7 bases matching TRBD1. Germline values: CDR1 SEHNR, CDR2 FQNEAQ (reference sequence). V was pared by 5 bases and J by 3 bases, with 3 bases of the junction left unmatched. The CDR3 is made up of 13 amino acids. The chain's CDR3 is CASSTQGDTEAFF. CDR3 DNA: TGTGCCAGCAGCACCCAGGGGGACACTGAAGCTTTCTTT.

The CDR3 spells CASSSRDSSYEQYF. The DNA for the CDR3 is TGTGCCAGTAGTAGCCGGGACAGCTCCTACGAGCAGTACTTC. This chain links TRBV19 with TRBJ2-7; 7 nucleotides match TRBD1. The V gene's germline CDR1 is LNHDA and CDR2 SQIVND (reference sequence). The trim removed 4 bases at V and 0 bases at J, leaving 3 bases unmatched. The CDR3 is 14 residues long.

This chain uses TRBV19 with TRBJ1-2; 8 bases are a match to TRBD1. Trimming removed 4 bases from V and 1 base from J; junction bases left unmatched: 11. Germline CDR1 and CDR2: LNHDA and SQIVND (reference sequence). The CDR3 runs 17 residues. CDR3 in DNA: TGTGCCAGTAGTACCCGGGTAGGACAGGGAAGTAACTATGGCTACACCTTC. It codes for CASSTRVGQGSNYGYTF.